This entry lists 11 T cell receptor beta chains sequenced from one sample in a study of T cells in localized non-small cell lung cancer. The protocol was immunoSEQ multiplex PCR, while the TCRdb copy is restricted to in-frame clones and leaves out a portion. Among about 33,000 clones listed, around 86% were seen once. The starting material was peripheral blood, obtained before any cancer treatment. The receptors were gathered from a male donor older than 55 with stage III lung adenocarcinoma.

V gene TRBV6-6 combines with J gene TRBJ2-4, with D maybe TRBD1 (6 bases). The CDR3 contains 13 residues. The V and J ends lost 0 bases and 8 bases respectively, with 8 bases between them. Per germline, CDR1 MNHNY and CDR2 SVGAGI (reference sequence). CDR3 bases: TGTGCCAGCAGTTACTCGGGGGCAGACATTCAGTACTTC. Translated: CASSYSGADIQYF.

The chain has TRBV11-3 and TRBJ2-2; 8 bases are a match to TRBD1. The germline V gene encodes CDR1 SGHNT and CDR2 YENEEA. The CDR3 length is 16 residues. Trimming took 5 bases from V and 2 from J; bases not matched to a gene: 7. The CDR3 DNA reads TGTGCCAGCAGCCGGACAGGGACCGCTAACACCGGGGAGCTGTTTTTT. Translating gives CASSRTGTANTGELFF.

The chain uses TRBV5-1 and TRBJ2-7; D might be TRBD2 (6 bases). The CDR3 consists of 15 residues. Between the trimmed V and J ends, which lost 5 bases and 5 bases, there was a span of 20 bases. Germline V lookup: CDR1 SGHRS, CDR2 YFSETQ. The CDR3 spells CASSFGTSSTNEQYF. DNA of the CDR3: TGCGCCAGCAGTTTTGGGACTTCCTCAACCAACGAGCAGTACTTC.

This sequence joins TRBV25-1 and TRBJ1-2; tentative D call: TRBD1 (6 bases). This CDR3 is 15 amino acids long. Germline CDR1 reads MGHDK; CDR2 reads SYGVNS. Trimming removed 1 base at V and 8 bases at J, with 17 bases between. CDR3 coding DNA: TGTGCCAGCAGTGAATTGGACAGCAGGATGAGGGGCTACACCTTC. Its protein is CASSELDSRMRGYTF.

V is TRBV7-3 and J is TRBJ2-7, with 8 bases lining up with TRBD1. This CDR3 comprises 13 residues. Germline loops: CDR1 SGHTA, CDR2 FQGTGA. Trimming removed 5 bases from V and 3 bases from J; junction bases left unmatched: 3. CDR3 region: CASSADRGYEQYF. The CDR3 DNA sequence: TGTGCCAGCAGCGCCGACAGGGGCTACGAGCAGTACTTC.

The rearrangement uses TRBV11-1 and TRBJ1-1, with D tentatively TRBD1 (5 bases). V was pared by 6 bases and J by 1 base, with 9 bases between. The germline V gene encodes CDR1 SGHAT and CDR2 FQDESV (reference sequence). The CDR3 extends over 13 amino acids. The DNA for the CDR3 is TGTGCCAGCAGGAGAGACAGGAACACTGAAGCTTTCTTT. Its translation is CASRRDRNTEAFF.

This clone was recorded a few times. The chain joins TRBV27 to TRBJ1-2; 8 positions agree with TRBD1. V was pared by 2 bases and J by 4 bases, with 12 bases of the junction left unmatched. The V gene's germline CDR1 is MNHEY and CDR2 SMNVEV (reference sequence). The CDR3 is 17 amino acids. CDR3 sequence reads: CASSLTQAGGIFYGYTF. The CDR3 DNA follows: TGTGCCAGCAGTTTAACCCAGGCAGGGGGCATTTTCTATGGCTACACCTTC.

The chain couples TRBV7-3 to TRBJ1-6; weak D call: TRBD1 (6 bases). V was cut by 5 bases and J by 11 bases, with 19 bases left in between. The CDR3 extends over 15 amino acids. Germline values: CDR1 SGHTA, CDR2 FQGTGA. The CDR3 DNA follows: TGTGCCAGCAGCCCGAACGGCCAGGGGTTCGCACCCCTCCACTTT. It yields the protein CASSPNGQGFAPLHF. The complete variable domain, with remaining parts taken from reference TRBV7-3 and TRBJ1-6, reads GAGVSQTPSNKVTEKGKYVELRCDPISGHTALYWYRQSLGQGPEFLIYFQGTGAADDSGLPNDRFFAVRPEGSVSTLKIQRTERGDSAVYLCASSPNGQGFAPLHFGNGTRLTVT.

The V gene is TRBV5-1, the J gene TRBJ2-7, with D tentatively TRBD1 or TRBD2 (5 bases each). Germline V gene sequence: CDR1 SGHRS, CDR2 YFSETQ. V lost 3 bases and J lost 0, with 19 bases in between. The CDR3 spans 17 residues. CDR3 in DNA: TGCGCCAGCAGCTCGGGGACGTCCGGGACGGACTCCTACGAGCAGTACTTC. Its protein is CASSSGTSGTDSYEQYF.

The chain carries TRBV7-9 and TRBJ2-7; 9 bases are a match to TRBD2. This CDR3 region has 17 residues. Germline-derived CDR1 and CDR2 are SEHNR and FQNEAQ (reference sequence). V was clipped by 1 base and J by 2 bases; unmatched bases: 9. Here the CDR3 DNA reads TGTGCCAGCAGCTTAGGGGGTAGCGGGAGCACCCCCTACGAGCAGTACTTC. Translating gives CASSLGGSGSTPYEQYF.

This clone was picked up one time. This chain uses TRBV21-1 with TRBJ2-1; the table's D gene call, TRBD2, was not cross checked with the DNA. TRBV21-1 corresponds to a pseudogene. The CDR3 has 15 amino acids. In nucleotides, the CDR3 is TGTGCCAGCAGCAAAGACTGGCTAGCGGTCAGGGAGCAGTTCTTC. This sequence encodes CASSKDWLAVREQFF.